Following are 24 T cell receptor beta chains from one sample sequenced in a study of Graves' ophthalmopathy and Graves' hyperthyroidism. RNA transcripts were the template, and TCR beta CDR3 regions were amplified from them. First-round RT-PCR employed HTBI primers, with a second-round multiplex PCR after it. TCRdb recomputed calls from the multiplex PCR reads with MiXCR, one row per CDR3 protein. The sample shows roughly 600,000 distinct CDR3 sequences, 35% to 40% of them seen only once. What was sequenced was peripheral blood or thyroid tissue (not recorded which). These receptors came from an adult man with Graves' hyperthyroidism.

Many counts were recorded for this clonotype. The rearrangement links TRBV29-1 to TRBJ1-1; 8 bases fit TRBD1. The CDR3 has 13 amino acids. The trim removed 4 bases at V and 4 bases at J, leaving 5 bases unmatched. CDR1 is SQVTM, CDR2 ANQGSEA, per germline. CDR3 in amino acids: CSVARGLGTEAFF. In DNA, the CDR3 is TGCAGCGTTGCCAGGGGGCTTGGCACTGAAGCTTTCTTT.

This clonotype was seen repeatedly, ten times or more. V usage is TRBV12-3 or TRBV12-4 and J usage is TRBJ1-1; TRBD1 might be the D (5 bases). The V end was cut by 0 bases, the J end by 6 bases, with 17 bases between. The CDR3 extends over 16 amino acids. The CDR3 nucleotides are TGTGCCAGCAGTTTAGCGTCCGGGGGAGGGTACGCTGAAGCTTTCTTT. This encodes CASSLASGGGYAEAFF.

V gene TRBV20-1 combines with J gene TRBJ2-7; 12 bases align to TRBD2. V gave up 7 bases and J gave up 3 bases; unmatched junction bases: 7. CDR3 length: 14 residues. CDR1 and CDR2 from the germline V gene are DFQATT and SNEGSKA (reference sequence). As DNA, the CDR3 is TGCAGTGGGGCTAGCGGGGGGGATTACTACGAGCAGTACTTC. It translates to CSGASGGDYYEQYF.

Here the CDR3 DNA reads TGTGCCACCAGTGATCCGCGGCGGGGAGCCGGGGAGCTGTTTTTT. It translates to CATSDPRRGAGELFF. The V call is TRBV24-1, the J call TRBJ2-2; maybe TRBD2 (6 bases). V lost 3 bases to trimming and J lost 6 bases, with 13 bases between them. Germline assignment: CDR1 KGHDR and CDR2 SFDVKD. The CDR3 covers 15 residues.

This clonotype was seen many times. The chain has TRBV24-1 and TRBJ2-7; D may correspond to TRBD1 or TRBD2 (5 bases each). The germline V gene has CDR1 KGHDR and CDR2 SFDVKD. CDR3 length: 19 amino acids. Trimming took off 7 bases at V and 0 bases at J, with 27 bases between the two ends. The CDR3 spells CATRKHEGTTGTDSYEQYF. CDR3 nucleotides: TGTGCCACCAGGAAGCATGAGGGAACAACCGGGACGGACTCCTACGAGCAGTACTTC.

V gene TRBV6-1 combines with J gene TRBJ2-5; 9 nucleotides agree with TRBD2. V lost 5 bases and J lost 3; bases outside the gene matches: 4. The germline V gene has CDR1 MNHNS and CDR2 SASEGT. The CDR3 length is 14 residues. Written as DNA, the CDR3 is TGTGCCAGCAGTACATCTAGCGGGAAAGAGACCCAGTACTTC. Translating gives CASSTSSGKETQYF.

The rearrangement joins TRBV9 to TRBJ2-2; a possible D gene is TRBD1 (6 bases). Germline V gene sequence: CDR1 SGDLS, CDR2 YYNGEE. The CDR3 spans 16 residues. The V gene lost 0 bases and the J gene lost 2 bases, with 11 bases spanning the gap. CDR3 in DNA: TGTGCCAGCAGCGTAGGCGACAGGAGAAACACCGGGGAGCTGTTTTTT. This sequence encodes CASSVGDRRNTGELFF.

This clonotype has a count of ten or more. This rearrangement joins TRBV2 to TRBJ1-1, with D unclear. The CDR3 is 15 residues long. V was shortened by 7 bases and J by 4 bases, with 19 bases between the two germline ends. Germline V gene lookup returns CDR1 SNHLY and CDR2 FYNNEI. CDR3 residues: CASISSDRTFTEAFF. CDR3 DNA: TGTGCCAGCATCTCTTCCGACCGAACCTTCACTGAAGCTTTCTTT.

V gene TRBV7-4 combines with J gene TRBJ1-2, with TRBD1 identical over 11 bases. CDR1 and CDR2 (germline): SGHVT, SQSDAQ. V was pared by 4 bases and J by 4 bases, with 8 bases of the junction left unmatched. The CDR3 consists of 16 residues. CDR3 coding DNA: TGTGCCAGCAGCTCAAAGGGACAGGGGGTCTTCTATGGCTACACCTTC. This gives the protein CASSSKGQGVFYGYTF.

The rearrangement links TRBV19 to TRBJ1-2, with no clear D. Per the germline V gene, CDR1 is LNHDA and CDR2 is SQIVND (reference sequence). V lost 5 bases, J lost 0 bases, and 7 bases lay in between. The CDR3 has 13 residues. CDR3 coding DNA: TGTGCCAGTAGTGACGGAGCTAACTATGGCTACACCTTC. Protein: CASSDGANYGYTF.

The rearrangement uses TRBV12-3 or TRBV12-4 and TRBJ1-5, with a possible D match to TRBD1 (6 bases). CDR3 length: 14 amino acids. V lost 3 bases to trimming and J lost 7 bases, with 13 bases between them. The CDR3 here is CASSFWGAGQPQHF. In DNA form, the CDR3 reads TGTGCCAGCAGTTTTTGGGGGGCGGGGCAGCCCCAGCATTTT.

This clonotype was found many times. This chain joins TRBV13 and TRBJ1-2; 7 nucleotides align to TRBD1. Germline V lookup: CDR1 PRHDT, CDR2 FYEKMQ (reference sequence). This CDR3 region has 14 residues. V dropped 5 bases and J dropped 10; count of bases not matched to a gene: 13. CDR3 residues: CASSTRTGRVYYTF. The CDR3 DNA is TGTGCCAGCAGCACACGGACAGGCCGGGTTTACTACACCTTC.

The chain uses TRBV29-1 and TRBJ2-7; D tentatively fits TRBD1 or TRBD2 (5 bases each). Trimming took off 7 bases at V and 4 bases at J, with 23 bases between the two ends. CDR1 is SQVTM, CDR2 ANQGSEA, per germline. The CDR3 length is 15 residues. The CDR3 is CSALQPGPPDYEQYF. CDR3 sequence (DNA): TGCAGCGCACTACAGCCGGGACCACCAGATTACGAGCAGTACTTC.

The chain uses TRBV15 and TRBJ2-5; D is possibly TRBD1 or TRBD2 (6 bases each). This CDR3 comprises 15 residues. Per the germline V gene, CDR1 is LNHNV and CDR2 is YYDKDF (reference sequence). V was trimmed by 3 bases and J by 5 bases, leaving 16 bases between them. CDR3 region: CATSSFSQGRETQYF. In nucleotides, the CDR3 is TGTGCCACCAGCAGTTTCTCCCAGGGGAGGGAGACCCAGTACTTC.

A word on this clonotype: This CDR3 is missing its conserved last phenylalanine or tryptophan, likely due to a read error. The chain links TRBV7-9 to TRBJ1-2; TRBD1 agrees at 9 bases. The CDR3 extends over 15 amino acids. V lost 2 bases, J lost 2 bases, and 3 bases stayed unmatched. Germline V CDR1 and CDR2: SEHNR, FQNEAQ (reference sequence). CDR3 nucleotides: TGTGCCAGCAGCTTAACCGGGACAGGGAACTATGGCTACACCTTA. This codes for CASSLTGTGNYGYTL.

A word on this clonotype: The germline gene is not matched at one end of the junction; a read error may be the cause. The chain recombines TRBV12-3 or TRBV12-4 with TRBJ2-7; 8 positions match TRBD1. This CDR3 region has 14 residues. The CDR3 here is CAISTTGGSYEQYF. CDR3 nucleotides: TGTGCCATCAGTACCACAGGGGGATCCTACGAGCAGTACTTC.

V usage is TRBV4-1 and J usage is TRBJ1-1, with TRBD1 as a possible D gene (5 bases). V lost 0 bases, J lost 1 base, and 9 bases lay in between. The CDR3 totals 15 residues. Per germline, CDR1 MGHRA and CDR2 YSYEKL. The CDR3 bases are TGCGCCAGCAGCCAAGATCAGGGAAGGAACACTGAAGCTTTCTTT. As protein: CASSQDQGRNTEAFF.

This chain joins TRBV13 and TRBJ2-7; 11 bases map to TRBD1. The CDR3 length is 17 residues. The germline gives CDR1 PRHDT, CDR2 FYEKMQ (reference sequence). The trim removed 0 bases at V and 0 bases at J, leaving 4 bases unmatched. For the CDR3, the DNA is TGTGCCAGCAGCTTAGGCGCCGGGACAGGGGGCTCCTACGAGCAGTACTTC. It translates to CASSLGAGTGGSYEQYF.

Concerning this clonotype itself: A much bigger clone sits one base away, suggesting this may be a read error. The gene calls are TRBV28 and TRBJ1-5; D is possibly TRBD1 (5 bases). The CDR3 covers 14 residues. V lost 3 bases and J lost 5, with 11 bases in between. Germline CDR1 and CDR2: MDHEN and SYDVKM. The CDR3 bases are TGTGCCAGCAGTTTCAACAGGAGGCATCAGCCCCAGCATTTT. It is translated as CASSFNRRHQPQHF.

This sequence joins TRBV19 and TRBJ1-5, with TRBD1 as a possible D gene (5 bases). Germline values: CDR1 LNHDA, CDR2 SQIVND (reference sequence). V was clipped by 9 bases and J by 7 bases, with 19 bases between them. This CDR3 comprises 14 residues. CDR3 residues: CASPPAGSGQPQHF. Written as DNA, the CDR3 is TGTGCCAGCCCACCAGCAGGGTCTGGGCAGCCCCAGCATTTT.

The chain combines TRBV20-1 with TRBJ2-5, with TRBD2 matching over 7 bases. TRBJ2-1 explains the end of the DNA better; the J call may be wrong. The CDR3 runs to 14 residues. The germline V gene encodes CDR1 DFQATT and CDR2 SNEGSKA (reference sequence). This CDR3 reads CSAIRLAAHNEQFF. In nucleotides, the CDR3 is TGCAGTGCTATCAGACTAGCAGCCCACAATGAGCAGTTCTTC.

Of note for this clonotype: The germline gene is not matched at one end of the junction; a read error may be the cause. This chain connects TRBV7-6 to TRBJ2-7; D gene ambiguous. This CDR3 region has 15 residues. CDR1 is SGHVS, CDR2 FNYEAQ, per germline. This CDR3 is CASSSFMGKTYEQHF. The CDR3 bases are TGTGCCAGCAGCTCCTTCATGGGGAAGACCTACGAGCAGCACTTC.

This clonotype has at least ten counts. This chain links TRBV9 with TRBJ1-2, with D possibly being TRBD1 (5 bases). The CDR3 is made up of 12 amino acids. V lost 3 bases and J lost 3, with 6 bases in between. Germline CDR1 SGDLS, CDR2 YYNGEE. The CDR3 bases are TGTGCCAGCAGCGCGACAGACTATGGCTACACCTTC. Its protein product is CASSATDYGYTF.

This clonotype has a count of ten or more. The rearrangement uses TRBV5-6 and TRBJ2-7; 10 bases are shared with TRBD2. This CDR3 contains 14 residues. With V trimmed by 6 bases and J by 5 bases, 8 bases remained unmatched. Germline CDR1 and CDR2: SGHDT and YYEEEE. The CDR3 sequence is CASISQRGGNEQYF. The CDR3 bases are TGTGCCAGCATCTCGCAGCGGGGGGGCAACGAGCAGTACTTC.